This T cell receptor (beta chain) was recovered during a study of a mutant IDH1 vaccine in newly diagnosed glioma. The germline CDR1 and CDR2 sequences are SGHDN and FVKESK. Trimming removed 4 bases from V and 3 bases from J, with 9 bases in between. This CDR3 is built from 14 residues. Profiled with immunoSEQ multiplex PCR; TCRdb holds only in-frame clones, not every one. Of about 60,000 clones listed, under 85% are singletons. As regards this clone: Its antigen is currently unknown.

The sample's time point: week 47, end of study. One vaccine dose held 300 ug of mutant IDH1 20-mer peptide and came with topical imiquimod. The TCR was taken from a woman between 50 and 59 years old with glioma. The source material was PBMCs, sampled from a glioma patient whose treatment included an IDH1 peptide vaccine. This chain links TRBV14 with TRBJ2-2, with D unclear. DNA of the CDR3: TGTGCCAGCAGCCGAGACGGCTACACCGGGGAGCTGTTTTTT. Translating it yields CASSRDGYTGELFF.